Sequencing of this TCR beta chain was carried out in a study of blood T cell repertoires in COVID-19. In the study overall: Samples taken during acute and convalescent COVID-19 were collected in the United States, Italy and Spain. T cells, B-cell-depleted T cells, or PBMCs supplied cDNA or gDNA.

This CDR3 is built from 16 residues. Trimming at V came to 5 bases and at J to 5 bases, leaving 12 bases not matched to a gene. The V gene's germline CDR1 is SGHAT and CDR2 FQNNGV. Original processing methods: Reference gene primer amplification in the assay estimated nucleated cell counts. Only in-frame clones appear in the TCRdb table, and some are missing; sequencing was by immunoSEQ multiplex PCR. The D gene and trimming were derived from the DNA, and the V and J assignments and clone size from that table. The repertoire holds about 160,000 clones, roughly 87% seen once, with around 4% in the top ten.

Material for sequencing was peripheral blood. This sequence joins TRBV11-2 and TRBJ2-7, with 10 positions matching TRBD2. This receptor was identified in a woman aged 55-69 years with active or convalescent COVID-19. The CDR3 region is CASSLLAGRSSNEQYF. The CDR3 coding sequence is TGTGCCAGCAGCCTACTAGCGGGACGGTCCAGCAACGAGCAGTACTTC.